The clone carrying this TCR beta chain was seen repeatedly, ten times or more. Antigen unknown. This record comes from a study of T cells in Graves' hyperthyroidism and ophthalmopathy. Regarding the study as a whole: Through a model of 13 V-J features, ophthalmopathy was separated from stable hyperthyroidism.

Germline V gene lookup returns CDR1 MNHEY and CDR2 SVGAGI. V lost 3 bases, J lost 5 bases, and 10 bases stayed unmatched. The CDR3 length is 16 residues. The TCR beta CDR3 regions underwent amplification using RNA transcripts as the source. The HTBI primer set drove a first-round RT-PCR of the TCR CDR3. MiXCR, run by TCRdb on the multiplex PCR reads, gives a single entry per CDR3 protein. Among roughly 500,000 distinct CDR3 sequences, 24% were seen once, and the ten largest hold about 11%. Patients with ophthalmopathy all had a Clinical Activity Score of at least 3, a NOSPECS grade of at least 4 and duration under 3 months.

The V gene is TRBV6-5, the J gene TRBJ1-2; 9 bases match TRBD1. The sequence came from a woman under 40 with Graves' ophthalmopathy. The sequenced sample was blood. The CDR3 region has the DNA TGTGCCAGCAGTTATTCCGGACAGGGGACTGGATATGGCTACACCTTC. Translating gives CASSYSGQGTGYGYTF.